This T cell receptor (beta chain) was captured by sequencing in a study of early stage breast cancer tumors. This clone was recorded a few times. V was clipped by 2 bases and J by 3 bases, with 8 bases between them. The CDR3 consists of 13 residues. CDR1 is SSHAT, CDR2 FNYEAQ, per germline (reference sequence). Sequencing used immunoSEQ multiplex PCR; TCRdb keeps in-frame clones, though not all of them. The data hold roughly 56,000 clones, with about 74% observed a single time. Sequencing was done on a sample of blood. The J gene is TRBJ2-7, the V gene TRBV7-7; TRBD2 might be the D (5 bases). The TCR originated in a person aged 25 to 45 with breast cancer. DNA of the CDR3: TGTGCCAGCAGCTTAAATGAGGGCTACGAGCAGTACTTC. Translating gives CASSLNEGYEQYF.